This T cell receptor (beta chain) was profiled in a study of blood T cell repertoires in COVID-19. Overall study: Samples of COVID-19 (acute and convalescent) were obtained from the United States, Italy and Spain. T cells, B-cell-depleted T cells, or PBMCs provided the cDNA or gDNA that served as material.

The CDR3 is made up of 16 amino acids. The J segment lost 0 bases and the V segment lost 1 base, leaving 5 bases of the junction unmatched. CDR1 and CDR2 from the germline V gene are PRHDT and FYEKMQ (reference sequence). Study processing details: Amplification of reference gene primers provided the estimated nucleated cell counts. This table comes from immunoSEQ multiplex PCR, and its TCRdb copy is limited to in-frame clones, with some not included. For V, J and clone size, that table is used; D and trimming come from the DNA. The sample has 65,000 to 85,000 clones, around nine tenths seen once. This receptor was obtained from a human donor in a cohort sampled during active COVID-19. The sequenced sample was peripheral blood. The chain has TRBV13 and TRBJ2-5; 7 bases line up with TRBD1. The CDR3 reads CASSLDGTEYQETQYF. The CDR3 DNA sequence: TGTGCCAGCAGCTTAGACGGGACAGAGTACCAAGAGACCCAGTACTTC.